The 13 T cell receptor beta chains presented below share a single source sample, sequenced in a study of tumor-infiltrating lymphocytes in primary liver carcinoma. A primer in the constant region served to generate TCR beta cDNA from 450 to 600 ng of total RNA. Construction of TCR beta libraries relied on three successive nested multiplex PCR rounds employing slightly modified ARM-PCR. Rounds one and two of PCR, each of 10 cycles, were primed with TRBV1-TRBV30 forward primers and a C-beta reverse primer. TCRdb independently ran MiXCR on the multiplex PCR reads; one entry per CDR3 protein. The table has about 210,000 distinct CDR3 sequences, about 85% seen once. Scientists recovered RNA and DNA together from approximately 20-30 mg of unsorted bulk tissue. The specimen sequenced was tumor tissue from primary liver carcinoma. The origin of the receptors is a man in his forties with primary liver carcinoma and hepatitis B virus infection.

Concerning this clonotype itself: The CDR3 carries no conserved terminal phenylalanine or tryptophan, so it likely arises from a read error. This chain connects TRBV4-1 to TRBJ1-2; 7 positions agree with TRBD1. V trimming: 2 bases; J trimming: 7 bases; junction bases outside the gene matches: 7. The CDR3 runs to 14 residues. Germline CDR1 reads MGHRA; CDR2 reads YSYEKL. The CDR3 DNA sequence: TGCGCCAGCAGCCAAAAAGAGGGGGCAAGTGGCTACACCTTA. It yields the protein CASSQKEGASGYTL.

Remarks on this clonotype: This CDR3 is missing its conserved last phenylalanine or tryptophan, likely due to a read error. The J gene is TRBJ2-7, the V gene TRBV6-5; no clear D gene. Germline V gene sequence: CDR1 MNHEY, CDR2 SVGAGI. The CDR3 consists of 14 residues. V lost 4 bases and J lost 5, with 15 bases in between. CDR3 amino acids: CASSSPGADHEQYL. Written as DNA, the CDR3 is TGTGCCAGCAGTTCCCCGGGCGCGGACCACGAGCAGTACCTC.

About this clonotype: Sequence at one end of the junction differs from germline and may be a read error. This chain joins TRBV11-1 and TRBJ2-7; 8 nucleotides line up with TRBD1. This CDR3 has 15 amino acids. Germline lookup yields CDR1 SGHAT and CDR2 FQDESV (reference sequence). CDR3 in DNA: TGTGCCATCAGCTCGCCTCCAGGGGGCGCCTACGAGCAGTACTTC. Protein sequence: CAISSPPGGAYEQYF.

V is TRBV6-1 and J is TRBJ2-5; weak D call: TRBD2 (7 bases). V lost 3 bases to trimming and J lost 7 bases, with 12 bases between them. Germline V gives CDR1 MNHNS, CDR2 SASEGT. The CDR3 is made up of 13 amino acids. In nucleotides, the CDR3 is TGTGCCAGCAGTGAGGGGGGGCGTGGGACCCAGTACTTC. Amino acid sequence: CASSEGGRGTQYF.

With regard to this clonotype: One base away lies a much larger clone, so this may be a sequencing read error. The CDR3 spells CTCERQGRTEAFF. CDR3 DNA: TGTACCTGTGAAAGACAGGGAAGGACTGAAGCTTTCTTT. This chain uses TRBV30 with TRBJ1-1; 7 bases line up with TRBD1. CDR3 length: 13 amino acids. Per germline, CDR1 GTSNPN and CDR2 SVGIG (reference sequence).

Comments on this clonotype: At one of its ends the junction is not consistent with the germline gene, which may arise from a read error. The V gene is TRBV29-1, the J gene TRBJ2-3, with D possibly TRBD2 on 6 matching bases. The CDR3 covers 15 residues. Germline V gene lookup returns CDR1 SQVTM and CDR2 ANQGSEA. The CDR3 here is CSVECGAGFTDMQYF. In DNA form, the CDR3 reads TGCAGCGTTGAGTGCGGGGCCGGCTTCACAGATATGCAGTATTTT.

For this clonotype: A junction end diverges from the germline sequence, so it may reflect a read error. The chain joins TRBV11-2 to TRBJ2-3, with D maybe TRBD1 (6 bases). This CDR3 has 16 residues. CDR1 is SGHAT and CDR2 is FQNNGV in the germline V gene. CDR3 protein: CASRRRSTGNTDAQCF. Written as DNA, the CDR3 is TGTGCCAGCAGAAGAAGAAGTACAGGGAACACAGATGCGCAGTGTTTT.

Concerning this clonotype: It may be a read error: a sequence one base away is much more abundant. This chain joins TRBV7-9 and TRBJ1-2; TRBD1 agrees at 7 bases. This CDR3 contains 15 residues. Germline values: CDR1 SEHNR, CDR2 FQNEAQ (reference sequence). The CDR3 DNA reads as TGTACCAGCAGCCCCCCCGGTGGACAGGACACTGGCTACACCTTC. It is translated as CTSSPPGGQDTGYTF.

In regard to this clonotype: In this CDR3 the conserved last residue, phenylalanine or tryptophan, is missing, so a read error is likely. V usage is TRBV12-3 or TRBV12-4 and J usage is TRBJ1-1, with no clear D. The CDR3 length is 13 residues. DNA for the CDR3: TGTACGAGCAGTCCTAACATGAACACTGAAGCTTTCTAT. This encodes CTSSPNMNTEAFY.

This clonotype was picked up a small number of times. The missing conserved phenylalanine or tryptophan at the end of this CDR3 makes a read error likely. The genes are TRBV29-1 and TRBJ2-5; D is possibly TRBD2 (5 bases). CDR1 and CDR2 (germline): SQVTM, ANQGSEA. The CDR3 sequence is 11 residues long. The CDR3 sequence: CSATPGETQYL. CDR3 nucleotides: TGTAGCGCCACGCCGGGGGAGACCCAGTACTTA.

The chain has TRBV29-1 and TRBJ1-5; a possible D gene is TRBD2 (7 bases). The DNA end favors TRBJ2-3, so the J call may be wrong. This CDR3 has 13 residues. Germline V lookup: CDR1 SQVTM, CDR2 ANQGSEA. The CDR3 is CSAGGGASQPQYF. The DNA for the CDR3 is TGCAGCGCCGGAGGGGGGGCGAGTCAGCCCCAGTATTTT.

Remarks on this clonotype: A much larger clonotype is one base distant, so this may be a read error. The gene calls are TRBV18 and TRBJ1-1; D may be TRBD1 (5 bases). Germline assignment: CDR1 KGHSH and CDR2 LQKENI. This CDR3 region has 12 residues. The CDR3 DNA sequence: TGTGCCATCTCACCAGGGTGGACTGAAGCTTTCTTT. This encodes CAISPGWTEAFF.

About this clonotype itself: This may be a read error, as it is one base from a much larger clone. The chain links TRBV29-1 to TRBJ2-1; 7 bases align to TRBD2. Germline trimming cut 4 bases from V and 5 bases from J; bases unmatched to any gene: 11. CDR3 length: 15 residues. Germline CDR1 is SQVTM and CDR2 is ANQGSEA. The CDR3 sequence is CSVGMRGKVDNEQFF. The CDR3 bases are TGCAGCGTTGGAATGCGGGGGAAGGTCGACAATGAGCAGTTCTTC.